This TCR beta chain emerged from a study of blood T cell repertoires in COVID-19. Background on the study: The cDNA or gDNA used as material had been derived from T cells, B-cell-depleted T cells, or PBMCs.

TCRdb's table, derived via immunoSEQ multiplex PCR, lists solely in-frame clones and lacks some. The data show some 81,000 clones, 80% to 95% seen once. Trimming pared 3 bases from V and 0 bases from J, leaving 15 bases between. Germline V gives CDR1 KGHSH, CDR2 LQKENI. The CDR3 contains 18 residues. The sequence was collected from a woman between 50 and 59 years old in a cohort sampled during active COVID-19. The source material was peripheral blood. V usage is TRBV18 and J usage is TRBJ2-6, with D possibly TRBD1 on 6 matching bases. Here the CDR3 DNA reads TGTGCCAGCTCACCGAAGGCAGGGGCCATCTCTGGGGCCAACGTCCTGACTTTC. This encodes CASSPKAGAISGANVLTF.